What follows describes a single TCR beta chain. No antigen is known for it. This specimen belongs to a study of CD8 T cells in Susac syndrome. Random hexamers primed reverse transcription of about 0.45 to 1 ug RNA. TCRdb passed the immunoSEQ multiplex PCR reads through MiXCR, listing each CDR3 protein once. The sample records approximately 170,000 distinct CDR3 sequences, about 90% being singletons. Trimming took 8 bases from V and 3 from J; bases not matched to a gene: 4. The germline CDR1 and CDR2 sequences are ENHRY and SYGVKD. The CDR3 contains 13 residues. Notes on the study in general: Acknowledgment was made by the study that its TCR sequencing and HLA analysis involved a relatively small number of individuals.

Peripheral blood CD8+ and CD4+ T cells were profiled by TCR beta sequencing. The TEMRA cells underwent FACS enrichment, while the CD8+ and CD4+ T cells underwent negative isolation. This clonotype originated in a human donor in good health. V gene TRBV10-3 combines with J gene TRBJ2-7; 10 bases match TRBD1. The sequenced material came from CD4+ T cells from PBMCs. The CDR3 loop is CAIGTGVNYEQYF. CDR3 DNA: TGTGCCATCGGGACAGGGGTCAACTACGAGCAGTACTTC.